The clone carrying this T cell receptor beta chain was found a few times. The antigen is unknown. These data come from a study of CD8+CD57+ T cells in acquired aplastic anemia. As for the study in general: Sorted CD4+ and CD8+ cells yielded DNA averaging around 3.2 ug.

Genomic DNA was employed as the template in profiling TCR beta VDJ and CDR3. TCRdb recomputed calls from the reads with MiXCR, one row per CDR3 protein. The table records 130,000 or so distinct CDR3 sequences, less than 50% of them present only once. Study-wide findings and caveats: The CD8+ Simpson's diversity of patients and controls was not significantly different.

Sequencing was done on patients that had shown CD8+CD57+ cell expansion by flow cytometry. The blood sampling took place in patients who had so far received no therapy. CDR3 size: 15 residues. V was pared by 3 bases and J by 7 bases, with 13 bases between. From germline, CDR1 is KGHSH and CDR2 LQKENI. This TCR was sampled from a human donor with aplastic anemia. The sequenced sample consisted of sorted CD4+, CD8+, or CD8+CD57+ T cells (not recorded which) from PBMCs. This chain joins TRBV18 and TRBJ1-6, with D tentatively TRBD1 (6 bases). CDR3 DNA sequence: TGTGCCAGCTCACCCTTAGGACAGACAAATTCACCCCTCCACTTT. It specifies CASSPLGQTNSPLHF. Full variable domain (outside the CDR3, taken from reference TRBV18 and TRBJ1-6): NAGVMQNPRHLVRRRGQEARLRCSPMKGHSHVYWYRQLPEEGLKFMVYLQKENIIDESGMPKERFSAEFPKEGPSILRIQQVVRGDSAAYFCASSPLGQTNSPLHFGNGTRLTVT.